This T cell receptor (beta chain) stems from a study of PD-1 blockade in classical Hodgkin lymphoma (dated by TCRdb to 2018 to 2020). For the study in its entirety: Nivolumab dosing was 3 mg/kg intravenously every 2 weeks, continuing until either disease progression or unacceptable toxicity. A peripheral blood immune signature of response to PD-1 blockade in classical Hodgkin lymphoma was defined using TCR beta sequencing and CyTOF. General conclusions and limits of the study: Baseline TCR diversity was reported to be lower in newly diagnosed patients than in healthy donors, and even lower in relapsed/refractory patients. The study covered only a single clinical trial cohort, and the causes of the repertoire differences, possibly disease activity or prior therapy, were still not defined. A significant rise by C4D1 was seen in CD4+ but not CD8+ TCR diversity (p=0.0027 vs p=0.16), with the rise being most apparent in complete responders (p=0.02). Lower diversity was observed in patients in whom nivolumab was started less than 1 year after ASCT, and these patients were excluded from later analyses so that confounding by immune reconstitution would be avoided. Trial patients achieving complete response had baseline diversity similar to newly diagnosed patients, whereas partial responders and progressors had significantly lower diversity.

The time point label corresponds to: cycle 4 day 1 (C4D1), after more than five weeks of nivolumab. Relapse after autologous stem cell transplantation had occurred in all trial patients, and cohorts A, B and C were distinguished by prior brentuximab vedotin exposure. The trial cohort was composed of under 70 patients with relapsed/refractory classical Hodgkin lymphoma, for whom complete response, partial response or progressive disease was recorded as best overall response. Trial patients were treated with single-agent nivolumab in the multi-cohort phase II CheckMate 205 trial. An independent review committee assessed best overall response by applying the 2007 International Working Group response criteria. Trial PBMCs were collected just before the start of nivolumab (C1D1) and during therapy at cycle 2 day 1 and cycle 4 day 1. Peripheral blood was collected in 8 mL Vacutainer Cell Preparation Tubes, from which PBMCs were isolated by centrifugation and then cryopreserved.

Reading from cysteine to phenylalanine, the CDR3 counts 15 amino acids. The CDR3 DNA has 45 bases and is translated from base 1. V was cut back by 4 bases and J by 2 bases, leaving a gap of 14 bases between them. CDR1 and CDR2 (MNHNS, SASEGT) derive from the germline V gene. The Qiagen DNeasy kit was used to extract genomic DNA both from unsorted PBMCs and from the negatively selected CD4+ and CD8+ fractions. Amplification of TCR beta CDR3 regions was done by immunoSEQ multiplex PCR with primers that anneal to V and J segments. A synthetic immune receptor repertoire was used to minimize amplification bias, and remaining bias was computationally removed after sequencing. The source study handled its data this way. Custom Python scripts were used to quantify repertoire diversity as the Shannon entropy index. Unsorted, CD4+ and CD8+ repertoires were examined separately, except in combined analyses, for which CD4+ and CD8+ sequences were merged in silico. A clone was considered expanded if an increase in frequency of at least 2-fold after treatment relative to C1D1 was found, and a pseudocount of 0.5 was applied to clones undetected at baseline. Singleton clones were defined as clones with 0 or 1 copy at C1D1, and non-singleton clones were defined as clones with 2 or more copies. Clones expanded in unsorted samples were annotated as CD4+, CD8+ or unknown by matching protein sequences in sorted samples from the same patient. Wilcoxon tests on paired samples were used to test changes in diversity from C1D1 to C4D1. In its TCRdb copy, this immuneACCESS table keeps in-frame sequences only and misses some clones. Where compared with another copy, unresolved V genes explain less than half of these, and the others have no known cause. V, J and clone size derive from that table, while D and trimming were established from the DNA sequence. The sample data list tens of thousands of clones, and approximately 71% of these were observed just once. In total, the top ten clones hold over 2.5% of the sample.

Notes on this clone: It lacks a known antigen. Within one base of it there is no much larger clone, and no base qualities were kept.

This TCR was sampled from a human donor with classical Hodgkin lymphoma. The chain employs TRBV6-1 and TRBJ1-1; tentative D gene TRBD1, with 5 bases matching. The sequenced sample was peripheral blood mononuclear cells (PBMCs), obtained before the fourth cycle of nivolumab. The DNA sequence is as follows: TGTGCCAGCAGTGCGGGGTCGGGGGTCAACACTGAAGCTTTCTTT. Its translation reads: CASSAGSGVNTEAFF.